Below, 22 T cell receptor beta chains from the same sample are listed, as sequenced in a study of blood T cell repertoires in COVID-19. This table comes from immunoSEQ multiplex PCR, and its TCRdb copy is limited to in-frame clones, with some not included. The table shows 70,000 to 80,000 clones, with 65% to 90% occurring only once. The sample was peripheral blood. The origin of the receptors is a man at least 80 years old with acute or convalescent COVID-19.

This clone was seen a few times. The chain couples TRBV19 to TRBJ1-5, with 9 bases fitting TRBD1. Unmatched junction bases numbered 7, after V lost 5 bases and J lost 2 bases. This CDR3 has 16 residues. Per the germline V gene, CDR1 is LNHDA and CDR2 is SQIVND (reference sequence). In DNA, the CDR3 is TGTGCCAGTAGTTTACAGGGGGCGCGTGGCAATCAGCCCCAGCATTTT. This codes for CASSLQGARGNQPQHF.

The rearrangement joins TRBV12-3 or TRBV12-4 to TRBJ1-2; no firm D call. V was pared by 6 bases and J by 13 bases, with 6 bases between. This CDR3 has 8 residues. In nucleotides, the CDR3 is TGTGCCAGCAGCCCCGGCACCTTC. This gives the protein CASSPGTF.

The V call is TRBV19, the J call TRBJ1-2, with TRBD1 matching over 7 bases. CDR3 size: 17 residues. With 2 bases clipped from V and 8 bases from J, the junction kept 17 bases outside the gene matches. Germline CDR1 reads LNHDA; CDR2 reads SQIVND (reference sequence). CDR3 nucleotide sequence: TGTGCCAGTAGTATAATGGGACAGTCTTGGGCCCTAGGCGGCTACACCTTC. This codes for CASSIMGQSWALGGYTF.

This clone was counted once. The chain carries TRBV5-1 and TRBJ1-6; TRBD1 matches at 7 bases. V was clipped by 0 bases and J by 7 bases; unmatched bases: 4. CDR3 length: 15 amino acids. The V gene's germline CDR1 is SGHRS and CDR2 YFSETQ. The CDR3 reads CASSLAGTENSPLHF. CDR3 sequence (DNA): TGCGCCAGCAGCTTGGCTGGGACAGAAAATTCACCCCTCCACTTT.

The CDR3 region is CASSQGNYNEQFF. As DNA, the CDR3 is TGTGCCAGTAGCCAGGGGAACTACAATGAGCAGTTCTTC. This chain joins TRBV19 and TRBJ2-1; TRBD1 is a possible D gene (6 bases). CDR3 length equals 13 residues. V was pared by 6 bases and J by 3 bases, with 9 bases between. The germline gives CDR1 LNHDA, CDR2 SQIVND (reference sequence).

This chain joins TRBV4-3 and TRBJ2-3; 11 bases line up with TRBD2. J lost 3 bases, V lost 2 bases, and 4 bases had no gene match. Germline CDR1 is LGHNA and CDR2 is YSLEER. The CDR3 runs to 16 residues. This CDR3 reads CASSQLAGGRTDTQYF. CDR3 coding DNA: TGCGCCAGCAGCCAATTAGCGGGGGGGCGGACAGATACGCAGTATTTT.

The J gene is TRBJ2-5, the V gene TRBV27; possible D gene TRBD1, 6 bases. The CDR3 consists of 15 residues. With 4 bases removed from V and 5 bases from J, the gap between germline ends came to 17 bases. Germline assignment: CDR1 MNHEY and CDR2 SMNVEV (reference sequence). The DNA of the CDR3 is TGTGCCAGCAGTTCGTACGTCAGGGGCGGGGAGACCCAGTACTTC. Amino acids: CASSSYVRGGETQYF.

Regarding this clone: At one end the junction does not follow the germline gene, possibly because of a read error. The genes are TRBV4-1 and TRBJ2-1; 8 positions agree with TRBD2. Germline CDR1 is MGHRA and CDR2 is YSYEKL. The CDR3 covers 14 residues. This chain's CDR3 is CASSQAGTRGGRVF. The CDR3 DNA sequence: TGCGCCAGCAGCCAGGCCGGGACTAGAGGGGGTCGGGTCTTC.

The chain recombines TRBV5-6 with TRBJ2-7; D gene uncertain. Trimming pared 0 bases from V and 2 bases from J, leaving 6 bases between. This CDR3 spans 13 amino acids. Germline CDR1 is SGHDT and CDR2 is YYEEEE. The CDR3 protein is CASSLVSPYEQYF. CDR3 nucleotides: TGTGCCAGCAGCTTGGTCTCTCCCTACGAGCAGTACTTC.

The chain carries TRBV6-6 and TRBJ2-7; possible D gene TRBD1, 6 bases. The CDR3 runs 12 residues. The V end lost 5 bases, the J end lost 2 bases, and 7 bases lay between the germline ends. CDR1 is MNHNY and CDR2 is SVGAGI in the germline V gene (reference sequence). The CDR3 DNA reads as TGTGCCAGCAGTGGACAGACCTACGAGCAGTACTTC. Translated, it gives CASSGQTYEQYF.

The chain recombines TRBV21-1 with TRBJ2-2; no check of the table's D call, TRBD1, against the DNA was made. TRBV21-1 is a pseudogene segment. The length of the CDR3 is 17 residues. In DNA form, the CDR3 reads TGTGCCAGCAGCAAGGGGCTTACGCCCTTCAACACCGGGGAGCTGTTTTTT. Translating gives CASSKGLTPFNTGELFF.

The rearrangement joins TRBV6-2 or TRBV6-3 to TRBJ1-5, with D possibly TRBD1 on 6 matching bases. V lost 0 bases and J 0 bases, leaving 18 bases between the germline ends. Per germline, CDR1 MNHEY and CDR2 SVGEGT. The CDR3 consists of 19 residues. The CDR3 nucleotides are TGTGCCAGCAGTTACTCGAACTCAGGGGAAGGCTATAGCAATCAGCCCCAGCATTTT. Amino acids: CASSYSNSGEGYSNQPQHF.

In nucleotides, the CDR3 is TGCGCCAGCAGCTGGACAGGGTCGTCCTACGAGCAGTACTTC. Residues: CASSWTGSSYEQYF. V and J are TRBV5-1 and TRBJ2-7; 8 bases line up with TRBD1. CDR1 and CDR2 from the germline V gene are SGHRS and YFSETQ. The CDR3 consists of 14 residues. Unmatched junction bases numbered 3, after V lost 3 bases and J lost 1 base.

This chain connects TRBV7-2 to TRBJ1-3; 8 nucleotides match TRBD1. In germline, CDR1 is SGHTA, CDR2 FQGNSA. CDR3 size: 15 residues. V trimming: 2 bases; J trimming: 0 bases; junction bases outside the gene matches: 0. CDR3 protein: CASSLTGGSGNTIYF. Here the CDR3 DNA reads TGTGCCAGCAGCTTAACAGGGGGCTCTGGAAACACCATATATTTT.

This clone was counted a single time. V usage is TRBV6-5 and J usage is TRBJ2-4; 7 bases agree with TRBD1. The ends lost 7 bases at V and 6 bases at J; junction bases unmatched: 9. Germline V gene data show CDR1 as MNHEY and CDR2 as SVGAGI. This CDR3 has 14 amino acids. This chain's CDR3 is CASTASGQRNIQYF. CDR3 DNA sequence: TGTGCCAGCACCGCTTCGGGACAGAGAAACATTCAGTACTTC.

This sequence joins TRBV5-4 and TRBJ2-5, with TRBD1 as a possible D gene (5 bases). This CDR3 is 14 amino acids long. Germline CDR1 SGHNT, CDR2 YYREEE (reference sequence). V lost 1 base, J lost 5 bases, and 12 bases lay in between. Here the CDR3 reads CASSLKGSAETQYF. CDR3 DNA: TGTGCCAGCAGCTTGAAGGGGTCCGCTGAGACCCAGTACTTC.

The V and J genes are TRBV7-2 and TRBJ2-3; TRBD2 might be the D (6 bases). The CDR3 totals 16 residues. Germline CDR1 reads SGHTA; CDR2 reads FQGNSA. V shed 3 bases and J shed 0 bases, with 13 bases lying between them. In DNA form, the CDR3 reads TGTGCCAGCAGCTTCCGGGTCCGGGGGAGCACAGATACGCAGTATTTT. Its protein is CASSFRVRGSTDTQYF. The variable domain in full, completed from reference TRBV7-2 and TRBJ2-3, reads GAGVSQSPSNKVTEKGKDVELRCDPISGHTALYWYRQSLGQGLEFLIYFQGNSAPDKSGLPSDRFSAERTGGSVSTLTIQRTQQEDSAVYLCASSFRVRGSTDTQYFGPGTRLTVL.

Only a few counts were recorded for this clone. The CDR3 region is CASSLYEAGAQPQHF. CDR3 nucleotide sequence: TGTGCCAGCAGCTTATATGAGGCGGGGGCTCAGCCCCAGCATTTT. V gene TRBV7-9 combines with J gene TRBJ1-5; a possible D gene is TRBD1 (6 bases). CDR1 is SEHNR and CDR2 is FQNEAQ in the germline V gene (reference sequence). The V end was cut by 2 bases, the J end by 6 bases, with 14 bases between. This CDR3 is built from 15 residues.

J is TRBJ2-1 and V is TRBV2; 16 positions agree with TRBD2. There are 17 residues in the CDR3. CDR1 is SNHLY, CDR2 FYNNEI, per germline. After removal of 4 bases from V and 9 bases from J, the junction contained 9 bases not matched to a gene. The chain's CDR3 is CASSAPLGLAGGGEQFF. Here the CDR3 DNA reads TGTGCCAGCAGTGCCCCCTTGGGACTAGCGGGGGGGGGTGAGCAGTTCTTC.

CDR3 residues: CATSRDHGTVNNSPLHF. Here the CDR3 DNA reads TGTGCCACCAGCAGAGATCACGGGACAGTCAATAATTCACCCCTCCACTTT. The gene calls are TRBV15 and TRBJ1-6; TRBD1 agrees at 7 bases. With V trimmed by 0 bases and J by 5 bases, 7 bases remained unmatched. Germline V gives CDR1 LNHNV, CDR2 YYDKDF (reference sequence). The length of the CDR3 is 17 residues.

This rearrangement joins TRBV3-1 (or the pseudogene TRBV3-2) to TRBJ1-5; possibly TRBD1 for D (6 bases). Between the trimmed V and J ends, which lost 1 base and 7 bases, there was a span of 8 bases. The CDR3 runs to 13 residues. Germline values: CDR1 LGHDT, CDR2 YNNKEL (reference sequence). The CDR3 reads CASSQARGQPQHF. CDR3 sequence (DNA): TGTGCCAGCAGCCAAGCGAGGGGGCAGCCCCAGCATTTT.

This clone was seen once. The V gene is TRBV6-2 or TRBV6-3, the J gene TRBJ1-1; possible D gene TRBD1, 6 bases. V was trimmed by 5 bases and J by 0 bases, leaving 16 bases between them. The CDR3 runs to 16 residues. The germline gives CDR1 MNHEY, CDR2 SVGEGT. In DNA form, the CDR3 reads TGTGCCAGCAGTCGTACCCAGGACAGCATGAACACTGAAGCTTTCTTT. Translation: CASSRTQDSMNTEAFF.